The clone carrying this T cell receptor beta chain occurred once. At one of its ends the junction is not consistent with the germline gene, which may arise from a read error. These data come from a study of control samples from healthy donors and cancer patients. The CDR3 runs 12 residues. The germline CDR1 and CDR2 sequences are SGHTA and FQGNSA. TCRdb's table, derived via immunoSEQ multiplex PCR, lists solely in-frame clones and lacks some. The sample holds approximately 130,000 clones, over 75% seen once. The sequencing sample was made of blood. This sequence originates from a man aged 40-55 years in good health. V gene TRBV7-2 combines with J gene TRBJ2-7, with 7 nucleotides matching TRBD2. As DNA, the CDR3 is TGTGCCAGCAGCTTAGCTGGGGACTACCTTATATTC. It encodes CASSLAGDYLIF.